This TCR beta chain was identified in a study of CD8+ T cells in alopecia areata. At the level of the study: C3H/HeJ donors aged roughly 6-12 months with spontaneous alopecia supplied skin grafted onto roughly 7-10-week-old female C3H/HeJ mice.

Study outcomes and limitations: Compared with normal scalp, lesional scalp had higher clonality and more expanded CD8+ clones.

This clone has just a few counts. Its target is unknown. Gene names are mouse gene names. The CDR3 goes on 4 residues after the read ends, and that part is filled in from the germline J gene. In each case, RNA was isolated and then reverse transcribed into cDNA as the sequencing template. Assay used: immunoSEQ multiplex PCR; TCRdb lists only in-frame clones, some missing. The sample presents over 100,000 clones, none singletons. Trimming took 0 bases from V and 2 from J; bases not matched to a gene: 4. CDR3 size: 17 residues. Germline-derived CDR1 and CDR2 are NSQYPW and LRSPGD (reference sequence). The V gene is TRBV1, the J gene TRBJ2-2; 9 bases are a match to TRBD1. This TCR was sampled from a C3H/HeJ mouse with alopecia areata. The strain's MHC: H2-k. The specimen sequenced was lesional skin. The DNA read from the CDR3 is TGCACCTGCAGTGCAGATATGGGACAGGGTAACACCGGG. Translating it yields CTCSADMGQGNTG. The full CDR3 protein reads CTCSADMGQGNTGQLYF.